This TCR beta chain originates from a study of patients and donors after allogeneic stem cell transplantation. Using its own MiXCR run on the RT-PCR reads, TCRdb lists one record per CDR3 protein. The table records over 130,000 distinct CDR3 sequences, over 35% of them present only once. The CDR3 totals 15 residues. Between the trimmed V and J ends, which lost 0 bases and 2 bases, there was a span of 11 bases. Germline CDR1 and CDR2: MNHNS and SASEGT. Sequenced: blood, either unsorted or a sorted T cell fraction (not recorded which). The chain recombines TRBV6-1 with TRBJ2-7; D remains unclear. The clonotype was recovered from a human donor who was either an allogeneic HSCT recipient or a stem cell or donor lymphocyte infusion donor (not recorded which). It is not recorded whose cells these are; they may come from a transplant donor. This CDR3 is CASSEALSITYEQYV. The CDR3 nucleotides read TGTGCCAGCAGTGAAGCGTTGTCGATAACCTACGAGCAGTACGTC.